One sample yielded the 2 T cell receptor beta chains listed below, sequenced in a study of T cells in Graves' hyperthyroidism and ophthalmopathy. RNA transcripts yielded amplified TCR beta CDR3 regions. Initially, a first-round RT-PCR of the TCR CDR3 employed the HTBI primer set. MiXCR, applied by TCRdb to the multiplex PCR reads, yields one record per CDR3 protein. Of 280,000 or so distinct CDR3 sequences in the sample, around a quarter are singletons; the top ten hold around 28%. The sample comprised blood. Receptors originate from a man aged 40-55 years with Graves' hyperthyroidism that later progressed to Graves' ophthalmopathy.

This clonotype was recorded at least ten times. This rearrangement joins TRBV28 to TRBJ1-5, with D uncertain. With 5 bases removed from V and 1 base from J, the gap between germline ends came to 15 bases. The germline gives CDR1 MDHEN, CDR2 SYDVKM. CDR3 size: 16 residues. The CDR3 region is CASSPHRLGSNQPQHF. CDR3 nucleotides: TGTGCCAGCAGTCCCCATCGCCTGGGGAGCAATCAGCCCCAGCATTTT.

This clonotype appeared many times. The chain has TRBV28 and TRBJ2-4; possibly TRBD2 for D (5 bases). The CDR3 runs 15 residues. Trimming took 5 bases from V and 0 from J, leaving 11 bases between them. The germline V gene encodes CDR1 MDHEN and CDR2 SYDVKM. In nucleotides, the CDR3 is TGTGCCAGCAGTAAAGAGGGAATAGCCAAAAACATTCAGTACTTC. Translated, it gives CASSKEGIAKNIQYF.